This T cell receptor beta chain was profiled in a study of CD8 T cells in Susac syndrome. Controls comprised healthy donors matched for age and sex. It was with random hexamers that 0.5 to 1 ug RNA was reverse transcribed. Each CDR3 protein is one row after TCRdb ran MiXCR on the immunoSEQ multiplex PCR reads. The sample contains roughly 110,000 distinct CDR3 sequences, roughly 92% of which appear only once. Trimming took 4 bases from V and 4 from J; bases not matched to a gene: 10. Per the germline V gene, CDR1 is KGHSH and CDR2 is LQKENI. The CDR3 length is 16 residues. Sequencing was carried out using CD8+ T cells from PBMCs. J is TRBJ2-1 and V is TRBV18, with 7 positions matching TRBD1. This clonotype originated in a human donor in good health. The CDR3 region has the DNA TGTGCCAGCTCACGGGCGGATACAGGGGCATACAATGAGCAGTTCTTC. Encoded protein: CASSRADTGAYNEQFF.